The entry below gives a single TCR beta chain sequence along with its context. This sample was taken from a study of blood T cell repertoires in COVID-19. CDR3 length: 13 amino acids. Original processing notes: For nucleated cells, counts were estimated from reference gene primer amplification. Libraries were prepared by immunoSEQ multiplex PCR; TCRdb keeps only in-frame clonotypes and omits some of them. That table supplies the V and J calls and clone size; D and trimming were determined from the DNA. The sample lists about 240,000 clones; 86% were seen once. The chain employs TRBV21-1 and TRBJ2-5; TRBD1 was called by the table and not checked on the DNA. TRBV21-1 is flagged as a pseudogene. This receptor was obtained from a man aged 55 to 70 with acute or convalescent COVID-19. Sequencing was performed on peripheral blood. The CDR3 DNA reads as TGTGCCATCGACAGGGGAGTAGGAGAGACCCAGTACTTC. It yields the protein CAIDRGVGETQYF.